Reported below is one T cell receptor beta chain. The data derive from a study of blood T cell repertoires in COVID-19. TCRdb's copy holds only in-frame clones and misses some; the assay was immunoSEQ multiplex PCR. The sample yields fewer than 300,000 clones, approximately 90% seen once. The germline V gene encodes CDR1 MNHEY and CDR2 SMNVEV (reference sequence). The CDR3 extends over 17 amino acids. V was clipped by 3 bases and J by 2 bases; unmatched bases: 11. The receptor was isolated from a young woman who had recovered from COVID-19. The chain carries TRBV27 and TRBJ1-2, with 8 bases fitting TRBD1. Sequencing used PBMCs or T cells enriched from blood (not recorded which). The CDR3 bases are TGTGCCAGCAGTTTCCTAGGACAGGGCACTGAAAACTATGGCTACACCTTC. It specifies CASSFLGQGTENYGYTF.